Following are 25 T cell receptor beta chains from one sample sequenced in a study of beta chain features in type 1 diabetes. Since all of the isolated RNA was reverse transcribed, expressed TCRB transcripts were what got sequenced. Clones were read by immunoSEQ multiplex PCR, and TCRdb kept only the in-frame ones, dropping some. This sample carries fewer than 650,000 clones, about 14% of them seen once, and the ten largest clones take about 0.087%. Sequences were obtained from naive CD4+ T cells from blood. The receptors derive from a young man in good health.

The gene calls are TRBV5-1 and TRBJ2-5, with D tentatively TRBD2 (5 bases). This CDR3 region has 14 residues. Germline CDR1 SGHRS, CDR2 YFSETQ. V dropped 4 bases and J dropped 2 bases, with 12 bases sitting between them. CDR3 protein: CASSGEGAQETQYF. The DNA of the CDR3 is TGCGCCAGCAGCGGAGAGGGTGCTCAAGAGACCCAGTACTTC.

This chain connects TRBV5-4 to TRBJ2-6, with TRBD2 matching over 7 bases. J lost 0 bases, V lost 0 bases, and 6 bases had no gene match. Germline CDR1 and CDR2: SGHNT and YYREEE (reference sequence). The CDR3 is 18 residues long. The CDR3 reads CASSLGLALSSGANVLTF. The DNA of the CDR3 is TGTGCCAGCAGCTTGGGACTAGCATTGAGCTCTGGGGCCAACGTCCTGACTTTC.

This clone has a handful of counts. The rearrangement links TRBV19 to TRBJ2-1; TRBD1 matches 12 bases. This CDR3 is 16 amino acids long. Unmatched junction bases numbered 3, after V lost 4 bases and J lost 2 bases. Per the germline V gene, CDR1 is LNHDA and CDR2 is SQIVND (reference sequence). The CDR3 sequence is CASSRGTGGTYNEQFF. The CDR3, as DNA: TGTGCCAGTAGTAGGGGGACAGGGGGCACCTACAATGAGCAGTTCTTC.

This clone has more than one count but fewer than ten. The rearrangement uses TRBV4-3 and TRBJ1-1; D is possibly TRBD1 (6 bases). The CDR3 is made up of 15 amino acids. V shed 0 bases and J shed 12 bases, with 20 bases lying between them. Germline-derived CDR1 and CDR2 are LGHNA and YSLEER. The CDR3 sequence: CASSQDPSGQSSTFF. The CDR3, as DNA: TGCGCCAGCAGCCAAGATCCCTCGGGACAATCGTCAACTTTCTTT.

The chain combines TRBV28 with TRBJ1-1; 7 bases match TRBD1. The ends lost 2 bases at V and 4 bases at J; junction bases unmatched: 7. This CDR3 comprises 15 residues. Germline V gene lookup returns CDR1 MDHEN and CDR2 SYDVKM. Written as DNA, the CDR3 is TGTGCCAGCAGTTTACCGAGGGGGCATGGCACTGAAGCTTTCTTT. Translating it yields CASSLPRGHGTEAFF.

CDR3 residues: CSVAGGTDTQYF. DNA of the CDR3: TGCAGCGTTGCGGGGGGCACAGATACGCAGTATTTT. The chain has TRBV29-1 and TRBJ2-3; D may be TRBD2 (6 bases). The V gene's germline CDR1 is SQVTM and CDR2 ANQGSEA. The CDR3 runs to 12 residues. Trimming took off 4 bases at V and 1 base at J, with 6 bases between the two ends.

This chain connects TRBV5-1 to TRBJ1-6; 8 nucleotides match TRBD1. V dropped 4 bases and J dropped 7; count of bases not matched to a gene: 4. The CDR3 covers 14 residues. Looked up from germline, CDR1 is SGHRS and CDR2 is YFSETQ. The CDR3: CASSRTGSNSPLHF. The CDR3 bases are TGCGCCAGCAGCCGGACAGGGTCAAATTCACCCCTCCACTTT.

This clone came up a few times. V and J are TRBV18 and TRBJ1-1; a weak D match, TRBD1 (6 bases). The V end was cut by 3 bases, the J end by 4 bases, with 18 bases between. The CDR3 loop spans 16 amino acids. CDR1 KGHSH and CDR2 LQKENI come from the germline V gene. The CDR3 sequence is CASSPPVGGLVTEAFF. The CDR3 DNA sequence: TGTGCCAGCTCACCCCCAGTGGGGGGCCTGGTCACTGAAGCTTTCTTT.

This rearrangement joins TRBV18 to TRBJ1-1, with D perhaps TRBD1 (6 bases). The germline V gene encodes CDR1 KGHSH and CDR2 LQKENI. This CDR3 has 14 amino acids. V was pared by 3 bases and J by 3 bases, with 11 bases between. The CDR3 region is CASSPRGDHTEAFF. As DNA, the CDR3 is TGTGCCAGCTCACCTAGGGGGGATCACACTGAAGCTTTCTTT.

This clone has just a few counts. The rearrangement joins TRBV2 to TRBJ1-2; 9 positions agree with TRBD1. The trim removed 8 bases at V and 4 bases at J, leaving 8 bases unmatched. Germline CDR1 SNHLY, CDR2 FYNNEI. The CDR3 has 14 residues. CDR3 in DNA: TGTGCCAGCCGACAGGGGGGCTCCGGCTATGGCTACACCTTC. Encoded protein: CASRQGGSGYGYTF.

This clone was found a few times. The gene calls are TRBV15 and TRBJ1-3, with D possibly being TRBD1 (6 bases). The CDR3 is 18 amino acids. Between the trimmed V and J ends, which lost 4 bases and 0 bases, there was a span of 19 bases. Germline lookup yields CDR1 LNHNV and CDR2 YYDKDF (reference sequence). This chain's CDR3 is CATSKSRGRPFSGNTIYF. In DNA, the CDR3 is TGTGCCACCAGCAAAAGCCGGGGGCGCCCCTTCTCTGGAAACACCATATATTTT.

The rearrangement links TRBV29-1 to TRBJ1-1; weak D call: TRBD1 (6 bases). The CDR3 is made up of 15 amino acids. Germline V gives CDR1 SQVTM, CDR2 ANQGSEA. V lost 5 bases and J lost 1, with 17 bases in between. The DNA for the CDR3 is TGCAGCGTTCACAGGCGTACAGGGTGGAACACTGAAGCTTTCTTT. Amino acids: CSVHRRTGWNTEAFF.

The V and J genes are TRBV18 and TRBJ1-1; D possibly corresponds to TRBD1 (6 bases). The CDR3 runs to 15 residues. V lost 2 bases and J lost 7, with 17 bases in between. Germline V gene lookup returns CDR1 KGHSH and CDR2 LQKENI. This CDR3 reads CASSPIQGSANEAFF. The CDR3 DNA reads as TGTGCCAGCTCACCAATACAGGGTTCGGCCAATGAAGCTTTCTTT.

The chain carries TRBV9 and TRBJ2-5, with 12 bases that match TRBD2. With 4 bases clipped from V and 2 bases from J, the junction kept 6 bases outside the gene matches. The CDR3 runs 16 residues. Germline loops: CDR1 SGDLS, CDR2 YYNGEE. DNA for the CDR3: TGTGCCAGCAGCAAGGGACTAGCGGGCTCTCAAGAGACCCAGTACTTC. Its protein product is CASSKGLAGSQETQYF.

The CDR3 loop reads CASSFQGAGSTEAFF. The CDR3 nucleotides read TGTGCCAGCAGTTTCCAGGGGGCGGGTAGCACTGAAGCTTTCTTT. This sequence joins TRBV28 and TRBJ1-1; the match to TRBD1 covers 8 bases. This CDR3 is 15 amino acids long. Per germline, CDR1 MDHEN and CDR2 SYDVKM. V was pared by 3 bases and J by 4 bases, with 7 bases of the junction left unmatched.

This clone was observed a handful of times. The chain combines TRBV10-3 with TRBJ1-4; possible D gene TRBD1, 5 bases. V was cut by 7 bases and J by 7 bases, with 10 bases left in between. In germline, CDR1 is ENHRY, CDR2 SYGVKD. CDR3 length: 12 residues. In DNA, the CDR3 is TGTGCCATCAAGGGAGGGACTGAAAAACTGTTTTTT. It is translated as CAIKGGTEKLFF.

There are a few counts of this clone. CDR3 sequence (DNA): TGCGCCAGCAGTTCGGGCTCATATGGCTACACCTTC. This translates into CASSSGSYGYTF. The chain carries TRBV4-3 and TRBJ1-2; D unclear. The CDR3 sequence is 12 residues long. Germline V CDR1 and CDR2: LGHNA, YSLEER. V lost 6 bases and J lost 5, with 10 bases in between.

This clone occurred a few times. The rearrangement uses TRBV4-3 and TRBJ1-2; D may be TRBD1 (5 bases). Trimming shortened V by 0 bases and J by 4 bases, and 15 bases separated the two germline ends. The CDR3 runs to 16 residues. The germline V gene has CDR1 LGHNA and CDR2 YSLEER. CDR3 sequence (DNA): TGCGCCAGCAGCCAAGAACGGGGCAGGGATGGCTATGGCTACACCTTC. Encoded protein: CASSQERGRDGYGYTF.

The chain uses TRBV5-6 and TRBJ1-1, with D possibly matching TRBD1 (5 bases). Trimming shortened V by 4 bases and J by 4 bases, and 17 bases separated the two germline ends. The CDR3 has 15 amino acids. In germline, CDR1 is SGHDT, CDR2 YYEEEE. For the CDR3, the DNA is TGTGCCAGCAGCGGCACTGGGGGGAGGATCACTGAAGCTTTCTTT. It specifies CASSGTGGRITEAFF.

The CDR3: CAISEGTYEQYF. The CDR3 coding sequence is TGTGCCATCAGTGAAGGCACCTACGAGCAGTACTTC. The V and J genes are TRBV10-3 and TRBJ2-7; no firm D call. This CDR3 has 12 amino acids. Per germline, CDR1 ENHRY and CDR2 SYGVKD. The V and J ends lost 3 bases and 2 bases respectively, with 5 bases between them.

The CDR3 is CASSPGQGLETQYF. The CDR3 nucleotides read TGTGCCAGTAGCCCGGGACAGGGGTTGGAGACCCAGTACTTC. The chain couples TRBV19 to TRBJ2-5; 10 nucleotides match TRBD1. The V and J ends lost 6 bases and 5 bases, in that order; junction bases with no gene match: 6. The length of the CDR3 is 14 residues. The V gene's germline CDR1 is LNHDA and CDR2 SQIVND (reference sequence).

CDR3 region: CASTPGQGNYEQYF. The CDR3 bases are TGTGCCAGCACCCCAGGACAAGGAAACTACGAGCAGTACTTC. The chain employs TRBV6-1 and TRBJ2-7; tentative D call: TRBD1 (5 bases). This CDR3 is built from 14 residues. The germline V gene encodes CDR1 MNHNS and CDR2 SASEGT. The V end lost 7 bases, the J end lost 3 bases, and 16 bases lay between the germline ends.

The V gene is TRBV13, the J gene TRBJ2-4; 9 bases are shared with TRBD1. The CDR3 extends over 13 amino acids. Unmatched junction bases numbered 7, after V lost 6 bases and J lost 10 bases. Per germline, CDR1 PRHDT and CDR2 FYEKMQ (reference sequence). This chain's CDR3 is CASRRQGVRIQYF. For the CDR3, the DNA is TGTGCCAGCAGGCGACAGGGGGTAAGGATTCAGTACTTC.

The chain carries TRBV6-5 and TRBJ2-7, with 10 nucleotides matching TRBD1. The CDR3 sequence is 15 residues long. In germline, CDR1 is MNHEY, CDR2 SVGAGI. V lost 2 bases, J lost 4 bases, and 5 bases stayed unmatched. The chain's CDR3 is CASSYRDRGGYEQYF. CDR3 in DNA: TGTGCCAGCAGTTACCGGGACAGGGGAGGATACGAGCAGTACTTC.

The rearrangement uses TRBV9 and TRBJ2-1, with 8 bases aligning to TRBD2. Germline values: CDR1 SGDLS, CDR2 YYNGEE. CDR3 size: 15 residues. V lost 4 bases and J lost 7; bases outside the gene matches: 10. The CDR3 coding sequence is TGTGCCAGCAGCTTCAGCGGGGGATTCGGGAATGAGCAGTTCTTC. It codes for CASSFSGGFGNEQFF.